The 23 T cell receptor beta chains presented below share a single source sample, sequenced in a study of shared T cell receptors in the human thymus. The data were produced by immunoSEQ multiplex PCR, yet TCRdb's version contains in-frame clones alone and is incomplete. The repertoire holds some 720,000 clones, with around nine tenths as singletons. These sequences were also reported in another study, on human thymus T cells.

Sequencing was carried out using thymocytes. All receptors come from a boy younger than two with a congenital heart defect.

The genes are TRBV13 and TRBJ2-7; 10 positions match TRBD1. The CDR3 is 14 amino acids. V lost 5 bases, J lost 5 bases, and 6 bases stayed unmatched. From germline, CDR1 is PRHDT and CDR2 FYEKMQ (reference sequence). The CDR3 region is CASSRGDRGHEQYF. The CDR3 region has the DNA TGTGCCAGCAGCCGCGGGGACAGGGGCCACGAGCAGTACTTC.

This clone showed up just once. V usage is TRBV10-3 and J usage is TRBJ2-7; D not certain. The CDR3 totals 15 residues. Germline values: CDR1 ENHRY, CDR2 SYGVKD. The V gene lost 0 bases and the J gene lost 0 bases, with 9 bases spanning the gap. In DNA form, the CDR3 reads TGTGCCATCAGTGAGTCGAGGTGGAACTCCTACGAGCAGTACTTC. It is translated as CAISESRWNSYEQYF.

V usage is TRBV11-3 and J usage is TRBJ2-2; D unresolved. There are 16 residues in the CDR3. Between the trimmed V and J ends, which lost 3 bases and 6 bases, there was a span of 17 bases. CDR1 SGHNT and CDR2 YENEEA come from the germline V gene. CDR3 sequence (DNA): TGTGCCAGCAGCTTCTTAGCCAAGGCGGATTCCGGGGAGCTGTTTTTT. It codes for CASSFLAKADSGELFF.

The V gene is TRBV30, the J gene TRBJ1-4, with TRBD1 identical over 12 bases. This CDR3 spans 13 amino acids. J lost 10 bases, V lost 5 bases, and 5 bases had no gene match. In germline, CDR1 is GTSNPN, CDR2 SVGIG (reference sequence). The CDR3 region is CAWGTGGGGKLFF. The DNA for the CDR3 is TGTGCCTGGGGGACAGGGGGCGGGGGAAAACTGTTTTTT. Looking up the rest from reference TRBV30 and TRBJ1-4 gives the full variable domain: SQTIHQWPATLVQPVGSPLSLECTVEGTSNPNLYWYRQAAGRGLQLLFYSVGIGQISSEVPQNLSASRPQDRQFILSSKKLLLSDSGFYLCAWGTGGGGKLFFGSGTQLSVL.

The V gene is TRBV2, the J gene TRBJ2-4; 10 bases match TRBD1. This CDR3 comprises 15 residues. Germline V gene lookup returns CDR1 SNHLY and CDR2 FYNNEI. Trimming at V came to 2 bases and at J to 4 bases, leaving 2 bases not matched to a gene. CDR3 coding DNA: TGTGCCAGCAGTGAATTGGGACAGGGGAAAAACATTCAGTACTTC. This translates into CASSELGQGKNIQYF.

CDR3 nucleotide sequence: TGTGCCAGCAGCCAAGGGGGACTAGCGTACTACAATGAGCAGTTCTTC. Translating it yields CASSQGGLAYYNEQFF. The V gene is TRBV4-2, the J gene TRBJ2-1; 10 bases are shared with TRBD2. Germline CDR1 LGHNA, CDR2 YNFKEQ. The CDR3 loop spans 16 amino acids. The V and J ends lost 1 base and 3 bases, in that order; junction bases with no gene match: 3.

The rearrangement uses TRBV5-1 and TRBJ2-1; 10 bases are a match to TRBD1. V lost 6 bases, J lost 7 bases, and 7 bases stayed unmatched. The V gene's germline CDR1 is SGHRS and CDR2 YFSETQ. The CDR3 spans 14 residues. The CDR3 bases are TGCGCCAGCATCCGACAGGGGGCGGGGAATGAGCAGTTCTTC. Amino acids: CASIRQGAGNEQFF.

The chain carries TRBV10-3 and TRBJ2-7; 8 nucleotides align to TRBD2. The trim removed 0 bases at V and 3 bases at J, leaving 4 bases unmatched. The CDR3 is made up of 15 amino acids. Germline V gene lookup returns CDR1 ENHRY and CDR2 SYGVKD. This CDR3 reads CAISESSSGHYEQYF. DNA of the CDR3: TGTGCCATCAGTGAGTCGTCTAGCGGGCACTACGAGCAGTACTTC.

This sequence joins TRBV18 and TRBJ1-1, with D perhaps TRBD1 (5 bases). Germline V gene data show CDR1 as KGHSH and CDR2 as LQKENI. The length of the CDR3 is 17 residues. The germline V and J ends were trimmed by 0 bases and 5 bases, with 19 bases remaining between them. In nucleotides, the CDR3 is TGTGCCAGCTCACCACCGGTGGTCAGGGTAGATTGGACTGAAGCTTTCTTT. This gives the protein CASSPPVVRVDWTEAFF.

This chain links TRBV9 with TRBJ2-1; 12 nucleotides match TRBD2. This CDR3 has 14 residues. CDR1 is SGDLS, CDR2 YYNGEE, per germline. J was trimmed by 7 bases and V by 5 bases; bases with no gene match: 4. For the CDR3, the DNA is TGTGCCAGCAGAGGACTAGCGGGATATAATGAGCAGTTCTTC. It specifies CASRGLAGYNEQFF.

The chain employs TRBV29-1 and TRBJ2-7; D is unclear. The CDR3 runs 13 residues. V lost 4 bases and J 1 base, leaving 11 bases between the germline ends. Germline CDR1 and CDR2: SQVTM and ANQGSEA. The CDR3 reads CSVGSGESYEQYF. The CDR3 DNA reads TGCAGCGTTGGGAGTGGTGAGTCCTACGAGCAGTACTTC.

The chain links TRBV5-1 to TRBJ2-1; maybe TRBD1 (6 bases). Per the germline V gene, CDR1 is SGHRS and CDR2 is YFSETQ. The CDR3 is 14 amino acids. Trimming left V 3 bases short and J 6 bases short, with 13 bases between. In DNA, the CDR3 is TGCGCCAGCAGCTACGACAGGCCCCTCAATGAGCAGTTCTTC. Translation: CASSYDRPLNEQFF. Using reference TRBV5-1 and TRBJ2-1 for the parts outside the CDR3, the full variable domain is KAGVTQTPRYLIKTRGQQVTLSCSPISGHRSVSWYQQTPGQGLQFLFEYFSETQRNKGNFPGRFSGRQFSNSRSEMNVSTLELGDSALYLCASSYDRPLNEQFFGPGTRLTVL.

The V call is TRBV7-8, the J call TRBJ1-3; D gene ambiguous. Germline V lookup: CDR1 SGHVS, CDR2 FQNEAQ. This CDR3 comprises 14 residues. V dropped 5 bases and J dropped 8 bases, with 16 bases sitting between them. DNA for the CDR3: TGTGCCAGCAGCCCCGGCCTCCTCGGAGACACCATATATTTT. It yields the protein CASSPGLLGDTIYF.

V is TRBV6-6 and J is TRBJ1-5; 8 nucleotides line up with TRBD1. CDR1 and CDR2 from the germline V gene are MNHNY and SVGAGI (reference sequence). V trimming: 3 bases; J trimming: 0 bases; junction bases outside the gene matches: 4. The CDR3 runs 16 residues. CDR3 in amino acids: CASSYRTGHSNQPQHF. In DNA form, the CDR3 reads TGTGCCAGCAGTTATAGGACAGGGCATAGCAATCAGCCCCAGCATTTT.

The V and J genes are TRBV25-1 and TRBJ1-2; tentatively, D is TRBD1 (6 bases). Germline loops: CDR1 MGHDK, CDR2 SYGVNS. The CDR3 contains 13 residues. Trimming removed 8 bases at V and 4 bases at J, with 14 bases between. The CDR3 DNA follows: TGTGCCAGCGGGAGGGGGAACGGCTATGGCTACACCTTC. It specifies CASGRGNGYGYTF.

The V gene is TRBV7-9, the J gene TRBJ1-4; 7 bases are shared with TRBD1. With 5 bases clipped from V and 0 bases from J, the junction kept 12 bases outside the gene matches. Germline CDR1 is SEHNR and CDR2 is FQNEAQ (reference sequence). The CDR3 length is 18 residues. The CDR3 coding sequence is TGTGCCAGCAGCCACCCCCCCGGGACAGCCACAACTAATGAAAAACTGTTTTTT. Its protein is CASSHPPGTATTNEKLFF.

The CDR3 DNA reads as TGTGCCAGCAGTGAGCTTCCAACCCGGGGAAGCGATCTCCCCCGTCCCCGATTTCAATACGAGCAGTACTTC. As protein: CASSELPTRGSDLPRPRFQYEQYF. The chain recombines TRBV2 with TRBJ2-7, with a weak D call TRBD2 (5 bases). CDR1 and CDR2 from the germline V gene are SNHLY and FYNNEI. This CDR3 comprises 24 residues. V was pared by 3 bases and J by 4 bases, with 43 bases between.

The V gene is TRBV11-3, the J gene TRBJ2-3, with TRBD2 matching over 12 bases. The CDR3 runs 17 residues. CDR1 and CDR2 from the germline V gene are SGHNT and YENEEA. J gave up 5 bases and V 5 bases, and 11 bases lay outside the gene matches. The chain's CDR3 is CASSPRLAGAEGDTQYF. CDR3 DNA sequence: TGTGCCAGCAGCCCAAGACTAGCGGGAGCAGAGGGAGATACGCAGTATTTT.

This sequence joins TRBV5-4 and TRBJ2-3; weak D call: TRBD2 (6 bases). Between the trimmed V and J ends, which lost 1 base and 5 bases, there was a span of 17 bases. CDR1 and CDR2 from the germline V gene are SGHNT and YYREEE (reference sequence). This CDR3 is built from 16 residues. This CDR3 reads CASSLKYGRELDTQYF. The CDR3 DNA sequence: TGTGCCAGCAGCTTGAAGTACGGTCGGGAGTTAGATACGCAGTATTTT.

J is TRBJ2-2 and V is TRBV4-1; tentatively, D is TRBD2 (6 bases). The V end was cut by 10 bases, the J end by 3 bases, with 12 bases between. CDR3 length: 13 amino acids. Germline V gives CDR1 MGHRA, CDR2 YSYEKL. For the CDR3, the DNA is TGCGCCACCCTTTCGGGGGACACCGGGGAGCTGTTTTTT. Translation gives CATLSGDTGELFF.

This sequence joins TRBV7-2 and TRBJ2-3, with 9 bases aligning to TRBD2. Trimming cost V 4 bases and J 4 bases; bases outside gene matches: 12. Germline V gives CDR1 SGHTA, CDR2 FQGNSA. The CDR3 sequence is 17 residues long. The CDR3 nucleotides read TGTGCCAGCAGCTCCTCAGGGGTAGCGGGAGCCGCAGATACGCAGTATTTT. This translates into CASSSSGVAGAADTQYF.

This clone was observed once. J is TRBJ2-5 and V is TRBV29-1; weak D call: TRBD1 (6 bases). This CDR3 region has 13 residues. V gave up 1 base and J gave up 5 bases, with 11 bases separating them. Germline V gives CDR1 SQVTM, CDR2 ANQGSEA. The CDR3 loop is CSVEVGGGETQYF. The CDR3 DNA reads TGCAGCGTTGAAGTAGGGGGTGGGGAGACCCAGTACTTC.

V and J are TRBV20-1 and TRBJ2-1; 7 nucleotides align to TRBD2. Trimming removed 3 bases from V and 9 bases from J; junction bases left unmatched: 2. The CDR3 length is 11 residues. Germline V gene sequence: CDR1 DFQATT, CDR2 SNEGSKA (reference sequence). In DNA, the CDR3 is TGCAGTGCTAGGAGGGAGGGTGAGCAGTTCTTC. Its translation: CSARREGEQFF.